The 8 T cell receptor beta chains given below trace back to one sample, sequenced in a study of T-cell memory formation after mild COVID-19. MiXCR, run by TCRdb on the 5' RACE reads, gives a single entry per CDR3 protein. The sample includes 550,000 to 600,000 distinct CDR3 sequences, 17% seen only once; the top ten take approximately 8.1%. The sequenced sample was PBMCs or a T cell subset sorted from them (not recorded which). The source of these receptors is an adult woman who had mild COVID-19 (a few samples of this study predate the infection). Cell type and time point are not known.

CDR3 nucleotide sequence: TGTGCCAGCAGCCCCTTACGGGGGAGCCTAAGCACTGAAGCTTTCTTT. It translates to CASSPLRGSLSTEAFF. The chain couples TRBV14 to TRBJ1-1; TRBD1 might be the D (5 bases). CDR1 SGHDN and CDR2 FVKESK come from the germline V gene. Deletions cut 4 bases from V and 4 bases from J, with 19 bases between. The CDR3 covers 16 residues. The whole variable domain, filled in from reference TRBV14 and TRBJ1-1, reads EAGVTQFPSHSVIEKGQTVTLRCDPISGHDNLYWYRRVMGKEIKFLLHFVKESKQDESGMPNNRFLAERTGGTYSTLKVQPAELEDSGVYFCASSPLRGSLSTEAFFGQGTRLTVV.

This clonotype has a handful of counts. The chain recombines TRBV9 with TRBJ2-3; 13 nucleotides match TRBD2. Germline V gene data show CDR1 as SGDLS and CDR2 as YYNGEE. V gave up 0 bases and J gave up 7 bases; unmatched junction bases: 14. The CDR3 loop spans 19 amino acids. The chain's CDR3 is CASSVGSLAGTSGINTQYF. The DNA for the CDR3 is TGTGCCAGCAGCGTAGGATCCCTGGCCGGGACTAGCGGGATTAATACGCAGTATTTT.

The V and J genes are TRBV5-6 and TRBJ2-1, with 7 positions matching TRBD1. Germline lookup yields CDR1 SGHDT and CDR2 YYEEEE. Trimming took 0 bases from V and 15 from J; bases not matched to a gene: 6. The CDR3 runs 12 residues. CDR3 protein: CASSLGPGGSFF. The CDR3 bases are TGTGCCAGCAGCTTGGGTCCAGGGGGATCGTTCTTC.

This clonotype was seen repeatedly, ten times or more. The chain links TRBV20-1 to TRBJ2-7; TRBD1 aligns across 7 bases. Germline assignment: CDR1 DFQATT and CDR2 SNEGSKA (reference sequence). Trimming cost V 1 base and J 3 bases; bases outside gene matches: 6. This CDR3 comprises 14 residues. CDR3 sequence: CSARGTGSDYEQYF. In nucleotides, the CDR3 is TGCAGTGCTAGAGGGACAGGATCTGACTACGAGCAGTACTTC.

In this sample, this clonotype turned up a few times. This rearrangement joins TRBV5-4 to TRBJ1-5; possible D gene TRBD1, 5 bases. Germline values: CDR1 SGHNT, CDR2 YYREEE (reference sequence). This CDR3 region has 13 residues. The germline V and J ends were trimmed by 5 bases and 5 bases, with 11 bases remaining between them. This CDR3 is CASSMDTYQPQHF. CDR3 bases: TGTGCCAGCAGTATGGACACATATCAGCCCCAGCATTTT.

The table lists this clonotype with many counts. The gene calls are TRBV12-3 or TRBV12-4 and TRBJ1-2; tentatively, D is TRBD1 (6 bases). V lost 3 bases to trimming and J lost 8 bases, with 19 bases between them. The CDR3 runs to 15 residues. The CDR3 loop reads CASSFQDSQAGGYTF. CDR3 in DNA: TGTGCCAGCAGTTTTCAGGACAGCCAAGCAGGCGGCTACACCTTC.

This chain links TRBV4-1 with TRBJ1-4, with D perhaps matching TRBD1 (6 bases). The CDR3 sequence is 14 residues long. Per the germline V gene, CDR1 is MGHRA and CDR2 is YSYEKL. The ends were cut back, 2 bases at V and 6 bases at J, with 10 bases in the middle. The CDR3 nucleotides read TGCGCCAGCAGCCAATGGGGGCCCCATGAAAAACTGTTTTTT. It codes for CASSQWGPHEKLFF.

This clonotype was counted only a few times. This chain links TRBV19 with TRBJ2-1; 10 nucleotides line up with TRBD2. Per germline, CDR1 LNHDA and CDR2 SQIVND (reference sequence). CDR3 length equals 16 residues. Unmatched junction bases numbered 12, after V lost 8 bases and J lost 5 bases. CDR3 region: CASSQTGTSVNNEQFF. In DNA, the CDR3 is TGTGCCAGTTCACAAACCGGGACTAGCGTCAACAATGAGCAGTTCTTC.